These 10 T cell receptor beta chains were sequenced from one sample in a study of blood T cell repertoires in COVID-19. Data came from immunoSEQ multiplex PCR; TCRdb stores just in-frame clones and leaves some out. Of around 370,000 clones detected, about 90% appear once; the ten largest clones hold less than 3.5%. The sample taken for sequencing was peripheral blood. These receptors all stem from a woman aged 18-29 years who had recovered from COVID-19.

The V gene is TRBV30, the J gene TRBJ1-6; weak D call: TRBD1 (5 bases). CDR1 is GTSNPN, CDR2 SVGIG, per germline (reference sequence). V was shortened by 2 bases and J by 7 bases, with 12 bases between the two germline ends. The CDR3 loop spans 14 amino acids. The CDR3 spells CAWSFGKGNSPLHF. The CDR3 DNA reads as TGTGCCTGGAGTTTTGGGAAGGGGAATTCACCCCTCCACTTT.

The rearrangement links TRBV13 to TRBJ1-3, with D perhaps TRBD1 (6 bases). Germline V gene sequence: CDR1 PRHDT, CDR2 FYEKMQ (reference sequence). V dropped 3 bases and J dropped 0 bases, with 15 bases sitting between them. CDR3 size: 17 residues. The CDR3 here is CASSLTGIRPSGNTIYF. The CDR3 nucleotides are TGTGCCAGCAGCTTGACAGGAATCAGGCCCTCTGGAAACACCATATATTTT.

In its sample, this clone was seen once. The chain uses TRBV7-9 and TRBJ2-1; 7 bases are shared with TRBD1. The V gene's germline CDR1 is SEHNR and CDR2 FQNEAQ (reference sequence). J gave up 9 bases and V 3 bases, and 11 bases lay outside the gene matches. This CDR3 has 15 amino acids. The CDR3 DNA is TGTGCCAGCAGCTTGGACCGGGACAGCCTGCCTGAGCAGTTCTTC. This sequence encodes CASSLDRDSLPEQFF.

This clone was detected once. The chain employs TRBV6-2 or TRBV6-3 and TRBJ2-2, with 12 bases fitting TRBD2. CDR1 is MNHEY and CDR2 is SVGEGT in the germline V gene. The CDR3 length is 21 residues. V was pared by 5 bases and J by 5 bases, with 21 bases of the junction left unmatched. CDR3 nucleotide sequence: TGTGCCAGCAGTCCCCCCGGTCGGGGACTAGCGGGCCCTGGTGGAACCGGGGAGCTGTTTTTT. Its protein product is CASSPPGRGLAGPGGTGELFF.

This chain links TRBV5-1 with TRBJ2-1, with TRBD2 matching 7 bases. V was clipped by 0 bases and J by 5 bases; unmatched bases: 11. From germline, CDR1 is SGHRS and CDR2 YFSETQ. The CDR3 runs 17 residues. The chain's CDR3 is CASSLAGLEPAHNEQFF. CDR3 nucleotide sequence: TGCGCCAGCAGCTTGGCCGGACTAGAACCGGCCCACAATGAGCAGTTCTTC.

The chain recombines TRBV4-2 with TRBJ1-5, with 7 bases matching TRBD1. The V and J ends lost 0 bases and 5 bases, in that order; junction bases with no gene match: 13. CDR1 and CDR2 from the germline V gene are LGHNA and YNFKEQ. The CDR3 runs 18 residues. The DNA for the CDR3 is TGTGCCAGCAGCCAAGATACGATTAGACAGGGCTTGGATCAGCCCCAGCATTTT. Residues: CASSQDTIRQGLDQPQHF.

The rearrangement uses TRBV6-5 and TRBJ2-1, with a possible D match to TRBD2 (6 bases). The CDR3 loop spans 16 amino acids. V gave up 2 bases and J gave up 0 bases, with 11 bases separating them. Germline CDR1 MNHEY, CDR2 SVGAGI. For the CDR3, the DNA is TGTGCCAGCAGTTACGGGACTCCAAGCTCCTACAATGAGCAGTTCTTC. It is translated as CASSYGTPSSYNEQFF.

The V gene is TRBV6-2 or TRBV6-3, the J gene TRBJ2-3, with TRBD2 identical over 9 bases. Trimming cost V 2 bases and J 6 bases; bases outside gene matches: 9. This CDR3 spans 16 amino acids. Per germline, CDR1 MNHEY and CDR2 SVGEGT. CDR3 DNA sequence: TGTGCCAGCAGTTACAAATTAGCGGGAGCGCGGGATACGCAGTATTTT. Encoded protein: CASSYKLAGARDTQYF.

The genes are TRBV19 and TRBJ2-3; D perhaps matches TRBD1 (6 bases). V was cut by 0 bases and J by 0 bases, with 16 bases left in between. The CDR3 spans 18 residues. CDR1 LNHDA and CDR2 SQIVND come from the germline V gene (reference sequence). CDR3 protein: CASSIDHWTATSTDTQYF. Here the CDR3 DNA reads TGTGCCAGTAGTATAGACCATTGGACAGCCACTAGCACAGATACGCAGTATTTT.

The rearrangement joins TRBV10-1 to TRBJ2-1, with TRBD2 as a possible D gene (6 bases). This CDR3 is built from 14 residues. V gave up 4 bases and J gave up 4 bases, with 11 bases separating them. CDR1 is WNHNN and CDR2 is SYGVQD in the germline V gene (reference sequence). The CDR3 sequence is CASSVKAGYNEQFF. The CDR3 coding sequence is TGCGCCAGCAGTGTCAAGGCGGGGTACAATGAGCAGTTCTTC.